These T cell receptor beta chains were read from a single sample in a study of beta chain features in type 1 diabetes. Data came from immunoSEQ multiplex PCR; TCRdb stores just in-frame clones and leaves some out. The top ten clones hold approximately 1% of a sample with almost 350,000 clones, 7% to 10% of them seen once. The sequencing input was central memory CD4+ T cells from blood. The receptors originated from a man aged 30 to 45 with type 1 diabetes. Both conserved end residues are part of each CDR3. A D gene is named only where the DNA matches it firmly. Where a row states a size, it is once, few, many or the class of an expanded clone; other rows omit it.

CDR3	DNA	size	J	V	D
CASSQLLDTQYF	TGTGCCAGCAGCCAGCTATTGGATACGCAGTATTTT	.	TRBJ2-3	TRBV28	.
CASSSRGQIDTQYF	TGTGCCAGCAGTTCGCGGGGGCAGATAGATACGCAGTATTTT	few	TRBJ2-3	TRBV7-2	.
CASSRGTAYEQYF	TGTGCCAGCAGCCGCGGGACAGCCTACGAGCAGTACTTC	few	TRBJ2-7	TRBV5-6	.
CASSPQKGGSYEQYF	TGTGCCAGCTCACCTCAGAAGGGCGGCTCCTACGAGCAGTACTTC	.	TRBJ2-7	TRBV18	.
CASSSDRYEQYF	TGCGCCAGCAGCTCGGACCGCTACGAGCAGTACTTC	few	TRBJ2-7	TRBV5-1	.
CASSPGSSYEQYF	TGTGCCAGCTCACCAGGGTCCTCCTACGAGCAGTACTTC	few	TRBJ2-7	TRBV18	.
CASGVREDSPLHF	TGTGCCAGTGGGGTCCGGGAGGATTCACCCCTCCACTTT	.	TRBJ1-6	TRBV19	.
CASARGSLKYEAFF	TGTGCCAGCGCTCGTGGGTCCTTAAAATATGAAGCTTTCTTT	.	TRBJ1-1	TRBV6-6	.
CATSASGEGTQYF	TGTGCCACCTCGGCTAGCGGGGAAGGTACGCAGTATTTT	many	TRBJ2-3	TRBV2	TRBD2
CASSLARTGNDQPQHF	TGTGCCAGCAGCTTAGCACGGACAGGGAACGATCAGCCCCAGCATTTT	.	TRBJ1-5	TRBV7-9	TRBD1
CASTAGGNTIYF	TGTGCCAGCACAGCGGGGGGAAACACCATATATTTT	.	TRBJ1-3	TRBV6-5	.
CASSPPPRVSVYNEQFF	TGTGCCAGCAGTCCCCCACCACGGGTTTCCGTCTACAATGAGCAGTTCTTC	many	TRBJ2-1	TRBV7-9	.
CAWRAGQGKQYF	TGTGCCTGGAGAGCGGGACAGGGGAAGCAGTACTTC	.	TRBJ2-7	TRBV30	TRBD1
CASGGYQETQYF	TGTGCCAGCGGGGGTTACCAAGAGACCCAGTACTTC	few	TRBJ2-5	TRBV9	.
CASRTGQGRNEQYF	TGTGCCAGCAGGACGGGACAGGGTAGGAACGAGCAGTACTTC	many	TRBJ2-7	TRBV2	TRBD1
CASSFPVPRGSPNTQYF	TGCGCCAGCAGTTTCCCCGTCCCCCGGGGCTCCCCGAATACGCAGTATTTT	few	TRBJ2-3	TRBV5-1	.
CASSVYGMGSSGANVLTF	TGTGCCAGCAGCGTTTACGGGATGGGGAGCTCTGGGGCCAACGTCCTGACTTTC	.	TRBJ2-6	TRBV5-4	.
CASSTGLAGETQYF	TGTGCCAGCAGCACCGGACTAGCGGGCGAGACCCAGTACTTC	.	TRBJ2-5	TRBV9	TRBD2
CASGLGGAAGGEQYF	TGTGCCAGCGGCCTGGGGGGGGCCGCTGGAGGGGAGCAGTACTTC	.	TRBJ2-7	TRBV2	.
CASSYSTVDYGYTF	TGTGCCAGCAGTTACTCGACAGTTGACTATGGCTACACCTTC	.	TRBJ1-2	TRBV6-5	.
CSAGRGDIQYF	TGCAGTGCTGGGAGGGGTGACATTCAGTACTTC	few	TRBJ2-4	TRBV20-1	TRBD2
CASIQDYAYGEQFF	TGTGCCAGCATACAGGACTACGCATACGGGGAGCAGTTCTTC	.	TRBJ2-1	TRBV2	.
CASSTPYGTANTEAFF	TGTGCCAGTAGTACGCCCTATGGGACAGCAAACACTGAAGCTTTCTTT	.	TRBJ1-1	TRBV19	TRBD1
CSVEAGQGFGEKLFF	TGCAGCGTTGAAGCCGGACAGGGTTTCGGCGAAAAACTGTTTTTT	.	TRBJ1-4	TRBV29-1	TRBD1
CASSLMSSGGYEQYF	TGTGCCAGCAGCTTAATGTCTAGCGGGGGTTACGAGCAGTACTTC	few	TRBJ2-7	TRBV7-2	TRBD2
CASSLGGLQETQYF	TGTGCCAGCAGTTTGGGGGGACTCCAAGAGACCCAGTACTTC	few	TRBJ2-5	TRBV6-6	.
CASSPQGSYNSPLHF	TGCGCCAGCAGCCCCCAGGGATCCTATAATTCACCCCTCCACTTT	few	TRBJ1-6	TRBV4-3	.
CSVLPRTANTEAFF	TGCAGCGTCCTACCTAGGACGGCGAACACTGAAGCTTTCTTT	.	TRBJ1-1	TRBV29-1	.
CAWRAVYEQYF	TGTGCCTGGAGGGCAGTCTACGAGCAGTACTTC	.	TRBJ2-7	TRBV30	.
CASSLAEASGYNEQFF	TGTGCCAGCAGCTTAGCGGAGGCTAGCGGCTACAATGAGCAGTTCTTC	.	TRBJ2-1	TRBV7-2	TRBD2
CASGFQPGGGIYNEQFF	TGTGCTAGTGGTTTTCAGCCTGGCGGGGGGATCTACAATGAGCAGTTCTTC	.	TRBJ2-1	TRBV12-5	TRBD2
CASSPSSGQAYNEQFF	TGTGCCAGCTCACCATCTAGCGGACAGGCCTACAATGAGCAGTTCTTC	.	TRBJ2-1	TRBV18	.
CASSLVVAVYGYTF	TGTGCCAGCAGCTTGGTAGTGGCAGTCTATGGCTACACCTTC	.	TRBJ1-2	TRBV5-6	.
CASGTGTGIWETQYF	TGTGCTAGCGGCACCGGGACAGGGATATGGGAGACCCAGTACTTC	few	TRBJ2-5	TRBV7-7	TRBD1
CASSLFGSTAGTEAFF	TGTGCCAGCAGCTTATTTGGGTCGACCGCGGGCACTGAAGCTTTCTTT	.	TRBJ1-1	TRBV7-2	.
CASSLDRRTGLAF	TGTGCCAGCAGCTTAGATCGTAGGACAGGTCTCGCCTTC	many	TRBJ2-4	TRBV11-2	TRBD1
CASSLTTFSADTQYF	TGCGCCAGCAGCCTGACTACCTTTTCCGCAGATACGCAGTATTTT	many	TRBJ2-3	TRBV5-1	.
CASSLDDLFSSYNEQFF	TGCGCCAGCAGCCTTGATGACTTGTTTAGCTCCTACAATGAGCAGTTCTTC	few	TRBJ2-1	TRBV4-1	.
CASSLASQGWYEQFF	TGTGCCAGCAGCTTAGCGTCGCAGGGGTGGTATGAGCAGTTCTTC	.	TRBJ2-1	TRBV7-6	.
CASSLGGGNEQFF	TGTGCCAGCAGTTTGGGAGGGGGCAATGAGCAGTTCTTC	few	TRBJ2-1	TRBV28	.
CASSQEELQRLDSNQPQHF	TGCGCCAGCAGCCAAGAAGAGTTACAAAGGTTAGATAGCAATCAGCCCCAGCATTTT	.	TRBJ1-5	TRBV4-1	.
CASSGGTGYNSPLHF	TGCGCCAGCAGCGGGGGGACAGGGTATAATTCACCCCTCCACTTT	.	TRBJ1-6	TRBV4-3	TRBD1
CASSLPPRGPLEQYF	TGTGCCAGCAGTTTACCCCCCAGGGGTCCCCTCGAGCAGTACTTC	.	TRBJ2-7	TRBV28	.
CASTGDSNQPQHF	TGTGCCAGCACGGGGGATAGCAATCAGCCCCAGCATTTT	many	TRBJ1-5	TRBV2	.
CASSPRTRVYNEQFF	TGTGCCAGCAGCCCTCGGACTAGGGTCTACAATGAGCAGTTCTTC	.	TRBJ2-1	TRBV7-2	TRBD2
CASRERTASDPSPLHF	TGTGCCAGCAGGGAGCGGACAGCCTCCGACCCTTCACCCCTCCACTTT	many	TRBJ1-6	TRBV13	.
CASSQGGTSQETQYF	TGTGCCAGCAGCCAGGGCGGGACCTCACAAGAGACCCAGTACTTC	.	TRBJ2-5	TRBV5-8	.
CASSPGLTSYEQYF	TGTGCCAGCTCACCCGGACTGACGTCCTACGAGCAGTACTTC	few	TRBJ2-7	TRBV18	.
CASSLRADVGYTF	TGTGCCAGCAGTTTAAGGGCCGACGTAGGCTACACCTTC	.	TRBJ1-2	TRBV27	.
CASIRGTDTQYF	TGTGCCAGCATCAGGGGCACAGATACGCAGTATTTT	.	TRBJ2-3	TRBV7-2	.
CASSLGYSYEQYF	TGTGCCAGCAGCTTAGGGTACTCCTACGAGCAGTACTTC	few	TRBJ2-7	TRBV11-2	.
CASKGQGPEAFF	TGTGCCAGTAAGGGGCAGGGCCCTGAAGCTTTCTTT	.	TRBJ1-1	TRBV19	.
CASTEAFF	TGTGCCAGCACTGAAGCTTTCTTT	.	TRBJ1-1	TRBV6-1	.